A selection of T cell receptor beta chains follows, all from one sample in a study of vaccination effects on CD4 cells after COVID-19. The antigens of these receptors remain unknown. Assay used: immunoSEQ multiplex PCR; TCRdb lists only in-frame clones, some missing. The sample lists about 20,000 clones, over 65% seen once, with about 40% in the top ten. Sample: CD4+ T cells from PBMCs cultured with a peptide pool, taken before COVID-19 vaccination. The receptors stem from a human donor who had a prior SARS-CoV-2 infection. CDR3s include the opening cysteine and the closing phenylalanine or tryptophan. The D gene is left open where the match is weak. Some rows mark clone size as missing; the rest say once, few, many or name a class of expanded clone.

-,14,TRBD2,TRBV10-3,TRBJ2-1,TGTGCCATCAGGGGGACTAGCGGGGCCGGTGAGCAGTTCTTC,CAIRGTSGAGEQFF
-,13,-,TRBV29-1,TRBJ2-7,TGCAGCGTTGCTGGCGGGACCGCCTACGAGCAGTACTTC,CSVAGGTAYEQYF
-,15,-,TRBV7-2,TRBJ2-5,TGTGCCAGCAGCCGCGGGACTTCCCGGTCGGAGACCCAGTACTTC,CASSRGTSRSETQYF
once,18,TRBD1,TRBV2,TRBJ1-1,TGTGCCAGCAGTGTAAGACAGGGTTGGGTTGGAGTGAACACTGAAGCTTTCTTT,CASSVRQGWVGVNTEAFF
few,12,TRBD1,TRBV6-6,TRBJ2-2,TGTGCCAGCAGCAGACAGGGCGGGGAGCTGTTTTTT,CASSRQGGELFF
-,15,-,TRBV6-5,TRBJ2-7,TGTGCCAGCAGAAATCTACAGGGCCACTCCTACGAGCAGTACTTC,CASRNLQGHSYEQYF
-,13,TRBD1,TRBV13,TRBJ1-2,TGTGCCAGCAGCCGCAAGGGGGCGGGGGGCTACACCTTC,CASSRKGAGGYTF
once,15,TRBD1,TRBV7-2,TRBJ1-2,TGTGCCAGCAGCCTGGGACAGAGACCTAACTATGGCTACACCTTC,CASSLGQRPNYGYTF
-,15,-,TRBV24-1,TRBJ1-4,TGTGCCACCAGTGATCCACAGGGCGAAAATGAAAAACTGTTTTTT,CATSDPQGENEKLFF
-,13,-,TRBV7-2,TRBJ2-3,TGTGCCAGCAGGGTTGGCGGGGCAGATACGCAGTATTTT,CASRVGGADTQYF
-,16,-,TRBV4-3,TRBJ2-1,TGCGCCAGCAGGCGTCATCAGGGGACCAGGGGGGATGAGCAGTTCTTC,CASRRHQGTRGDEQFF
-,13,-,TRBV7-2,TRBJ2-5,TGTGCCAGCAGCGACGGGATAGGAGGGACCCAGTACTTC,CASSDGIGGTQYF
-,13,-,TRBV5-6,TRBJ2-6,TGTGCCAGCAGCGTCGCTGGGGCCAACGTCCTGACTTTC,CASSVAGANVLTF
-,12,TRBD2,TRBV12-3/TRBV12-4,TRBJ2-1,TGTGCCACCAGACTAGCGTACAATGAGCAGTTCTTC,CATRLAYNEQFF
-,18,-,TRBV19,TRBJ1-3,TGTGCCAGTAGTGTCAGGGCGGACGCGCGAAACTCTGGAAACACCATATATTTT,CASSVRADARNSGNTIYF
-,13,TRBD1,TRBV18,TRBJ2-7,TGTGCCAGCTCATCCGGACAGGGGAGCGAGCAGTACTTC,CASSSGQGSEQYF
-,13,-,TRBV5-6,TRBJ2-3,TGTGCCAGCAGCTCGGGGAGAACAGATACGCAGTATTTT,CASSSGRTDTQYF
few,15,TRBD1,TRBV30,TRBJ1-6,TGTGCCTGGAGTCCGTGGACAGGGGAGCATTCACCCCTCCACTTT,CAWSPWTGEHSPLHF
-,13,-,TRBV11-2,TRBJ2-3,TGTGCCAGCAGCTTAGGGATAACAGATACGCAGTATTTT,CASSLGITDTQYF
-,15,TRBD2,TRBV5-8,TRBJ2-2,TGTGCCAGGGGGATAGCGGGAGGAGGCGCCGGGGAGCTGTTTTTT,CARGIAGGGAGELFF
-,14,TRBD2,TRBV7-3,TRBJ2-4,TGTGCCAGCAGCTTAACCGGGGGGGAAAACATTCAGTACTTC,CASSLTGGENIQYF
-,15,-,TRBV3-1/TRBV3-2,TRBJ2-2,TGTGCCAGCAGCCCCCTGGCCGGGGCCACCGGGGAGCTGTTTTTT,CASSPLAGATGELFF
-,14,-,TRBV3-1/TRBV3-2,TRBJ2-5,TGTGCCAGCAGCCAGCTAGGGGGGCAAGAGACCCAGTACTTC,CASSQLGGQETQYF
-,14,-,TRBV4-3,TRBJ2-3,TGCGCCAGCAGCCTACAGGGTTACGGGGATACGCAGTATTTT,CASSLQGYGDTQYF
-,15,-,TRBV4-3,TRBJ2-3,TGCGCCAGCAGCCTTGGATTGGGGAGCACAGATACGCAGTATTTT,CASSLGLGSTDTQYF
-,13,-,TRBV5-6,TRBJ1-1,TGTGCCAGCAGCTTATGGGTGAACACTGAAGCTTTCTTT,CASSLWVNTEAFF
few,19,-,TRBV5-1,TRBJ1-6,TGCGCCAGCAGCCCCCATTCGAGGTACCGGAGCTCCTATAATTCACCCCTCCACTTT,CASSPHSRYRSSYNSPLHF
-,13,TRBD2,TRBV10-3,TRBJ2-5,TGTGCCATCAGGGAAACTAGCGGGGAGACCCAGTACTTC,CAIRETSGETQYF
few,16,TRBD2,TRBV5-1,TRBJ2-2,TGCGCCAGCAGCCCACGGGGGGGAACGAACACCGGGGAGCTGTTTTTT,CASSPRGGTNTGELFF
few,16,-,TRBV19,TRBJ1-2,TGTGCCAGTAGTATTTTCGTCGGGGCATCCGACTATGGCTACACCTTC,CASSIFVGASDYGYTF
-,16,TRBD1,TRBV2,TRBJ2-2,TGTGCCAGCAGCCTCTTGGCAGGGGGAAACACCGGGGAGCTGTTTTTT,CASSLLAGGNTGELFF
few,15,-,TRBV7-3,TRBJ2-7,TGTGCCAGCAGCCGCACCGGGTCGCCATCTGGAGAGCAGTACTTC,CASSRTGSPSGEQYF
-,13,-,TRBV2,TRBJ2-2,TGTGCCAGCATTGGGACGCGCACCGGGGAGCTGTTTTTT,CASIGTRTGELFF
-,15,-,TRBV9,TRBJ2-5,TGTGCCAGCAGCGTAGACCAGGGGTCAGGAGAGACCCAGTACTTC,CASSVDQGSGETQYF
few,14,TRBD2,TRBV7-7,TRBJ2-5,TGTGCTAGCAGCTTTGCCGGGGGGGCCGGGACCCAGTACTTC,CASSFAGGAGTQYF
-,15,-,TRBV7-9,TRBJ1-6,TGTGCCAGCAGCACCCTGACAGAACCAAATTCACCCCTCCACTTT,CASSTLTEPNSPLHF
-,13,-,TRBV12-3/TRBV12-4,TRBJ2-5,TGTGCCAGCAGCCAATTACGGGGGCAGACCCAGTACTTC,CASSQLRGQTQYF
-,15,TRBD1,TRBV7-2,TRBJ1-5,TGTGCCAGCAGCTTAGTGACAGGGGGAAATCAGCCCCAGCATTTT,CASSLVTGGNQPQHF
-,16,-,TRBV5-1,TRBJ2-7,TGCGCCAGCAGCTTTGGAACCTCGTTAGCGACGTACGAGCAGTACTTC,CASSFGTSLATYEQYF
-,18,-,TRBV19,TRBJ2-5,TGTGCCAGTAGTGCCCAGGGGCTACCACCCACCTGGGAAGAGACCCAGTACTTC,CASSAQGLPPTWEETQYF
-,15,-,TRBV4-1,TRBJ2-7,TGCGCCAGCAGAGCGGTTCCTGGAGTATCCTACGAGCAGTACTTC,CASRAVPGVSYEQYF
-,14,TRBD2,TRBV5-1,TRBJ2-1,TGCGCCAGCAGCCTCGGACTAGTCGGCAATGAGCAGTTCTTC,CASSLGLVGNEQFF
-,13,-,TRBV19,TRBJ1-4,TGTGCCAGTAAATTTAGCGAGGCTGAAAAACTGTTTTTT,CASKFSEAEKLFF
once,19,TRBD1,TRBV5-5,TRBJ1-3,TGTGCCAGCAGCTTGGTGGGGGGAGGGACAGAAGACTCTGGAAACACCATATATTTT,CASSLVGGGTEDSGNTIYF
-,17,-,TRBV5-1,TRBJ2-3,TGCGCCAGCAGCTTGTCTGGAGGCTCCCGGCCGCCAGATACGCAGTATTTT,CASSLSGGSRPPDTQYF
-,19,TRBD2,TRBV11-3,TRBJ2-5,TGTGCCAGCAGCCCGGACCTGGGGGTTGGCGGGGGGCCCCAAGAGACCCAGTACTTC,CASSPDLGVGGGPQETQYF
-,17,-,TRBV15,TRBJ1-4,TGTGCCACCAGCAGGCAAATCGGCCGGGGGAGAGAAGGGCAGCTGTTTTTT,CATSRQIGRGREGQLFF
-,13,-,TRBV14,TRBJ2-5,TGTGCCAGCAGCCAAAGGGTCAGAGAGACCCAGTACTTC,CASSQRVRETQYF
-,15,-,TRBV6-7,TRBJ1-5,TGTGCCAGCAGTAATGGGTTCGAAGGCAATCAGCCCCAGCATTTT,CASSNGFEGNQPQHF
-,15,TRBD1,TRBV6-5,TRBJ1-2,TGTGCCAGCAGACGACAGGGGTCATGGGACTATGGCTACACCTTC,CASRRQGSWDYGYTF